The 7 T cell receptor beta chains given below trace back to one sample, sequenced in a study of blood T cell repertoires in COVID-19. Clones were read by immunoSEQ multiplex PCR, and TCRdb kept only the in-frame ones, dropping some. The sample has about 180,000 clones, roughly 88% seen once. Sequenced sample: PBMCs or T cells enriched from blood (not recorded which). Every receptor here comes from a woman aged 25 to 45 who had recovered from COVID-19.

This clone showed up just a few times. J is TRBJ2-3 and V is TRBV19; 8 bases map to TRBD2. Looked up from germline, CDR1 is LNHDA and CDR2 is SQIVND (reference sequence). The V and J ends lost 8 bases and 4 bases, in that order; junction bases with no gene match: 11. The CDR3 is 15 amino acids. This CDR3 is CASRLTSVSSDTQYF. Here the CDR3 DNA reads TGTGCCAGTCGCCTGACTAGCGTATCGTCAGATACGCAGTATTTT.

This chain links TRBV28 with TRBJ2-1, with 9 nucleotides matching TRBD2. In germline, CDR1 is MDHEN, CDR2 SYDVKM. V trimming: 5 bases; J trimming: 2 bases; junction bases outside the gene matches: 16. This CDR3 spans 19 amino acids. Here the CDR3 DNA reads TGTGCCAGCAGTCCGGGGTTCTTGCGGGAGGGCAAGCCCTACAATGAGCAGTTCTTC. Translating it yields CASSPGFLREGKPYNEQFF.

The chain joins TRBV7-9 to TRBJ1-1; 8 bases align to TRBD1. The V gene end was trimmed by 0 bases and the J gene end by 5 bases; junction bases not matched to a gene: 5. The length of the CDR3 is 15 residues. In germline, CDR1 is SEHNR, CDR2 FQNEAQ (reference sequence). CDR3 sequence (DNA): TGTGCCAGCAGCTTAGCTTCCGGGACAGGAACTGAAGCTTTCTTT. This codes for CASSLASGTGTEAFF. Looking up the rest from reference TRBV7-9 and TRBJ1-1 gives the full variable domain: DTGVSQNPRHKITKRGQNVTFRCDPISEHNRLYWYRQTLGQGPEFLTYFQNEAQLEKSRLLSDRFSAERPKGSFSTLEIQRTEQGDSAMYLCASSLASGTGTEAFFGQGTRLTVV.

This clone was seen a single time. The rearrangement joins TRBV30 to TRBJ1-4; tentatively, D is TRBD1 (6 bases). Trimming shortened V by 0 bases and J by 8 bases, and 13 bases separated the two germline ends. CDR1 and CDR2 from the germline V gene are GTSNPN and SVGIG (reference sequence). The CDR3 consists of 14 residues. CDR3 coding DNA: TGTGCCTGGAGTGTAACAGGGCCGGCGGAAAAACTGTTTTTT. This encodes CAWSVTGPAEKLFF. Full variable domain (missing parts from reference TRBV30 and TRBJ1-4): SQTIHQWPATLVQPVGSPLSLECTVEGTSNPNLYWYRQAAGRGLQLLFYSVGIGQISSEVPQNLSASRPQDRQFILSSKKLLLSDSGFYLCAWSVTGPAEKLFFGSGTQLSVL.

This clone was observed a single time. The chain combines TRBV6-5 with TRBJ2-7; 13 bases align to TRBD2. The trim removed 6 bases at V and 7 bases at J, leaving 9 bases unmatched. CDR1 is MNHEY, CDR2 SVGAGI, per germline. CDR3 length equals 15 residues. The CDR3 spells CASRLRTSGSWEQYF. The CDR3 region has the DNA TGTGCCAGCAGACTGAGGACTAGCGGGAGTTGGGAGCAGTACTTC.

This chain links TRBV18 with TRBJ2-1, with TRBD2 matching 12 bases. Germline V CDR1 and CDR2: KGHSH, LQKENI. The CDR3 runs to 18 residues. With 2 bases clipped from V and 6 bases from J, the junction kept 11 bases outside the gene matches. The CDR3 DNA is TGTGCCAGCTCACCATTACCCCTAAGGACTAGCGGGATCAATGAGCAGTTCTTC. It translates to CASSPLPLRTSGINEQFF.

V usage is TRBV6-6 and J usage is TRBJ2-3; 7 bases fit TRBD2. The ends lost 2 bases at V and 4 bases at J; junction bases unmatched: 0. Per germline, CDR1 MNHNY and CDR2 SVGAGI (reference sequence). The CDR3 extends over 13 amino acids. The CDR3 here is CASSYGGADTQYF. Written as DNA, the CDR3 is TGTGCCAGCAGTTACGGGGGGGCAGATACGCAGTATTTT.